Below are 3 T cell receptor beta chains sequenced from a single sample in a study of T-cell reconstitution after alpha-beta-depleted transplantation in children. Preparing the TCRbeta library involved the use of unique molecular identifiers. TCRdb used MiXCR to reprocess the PCR reads, holding one entry per CDR3 protein. The table shows 330,000 or so distinct CDR3 sequences, with around 10% occurring only once. The sample here was PBMCs from the stem cell graft donor, taken from the stem cell graft. These receptors originate from a human donor who donated a stem cell graft to a child with acute lymphoblastic leukemia.

This clonotype was detected once. The chain has TRBV7-2 and TRBJ2-1, with 10 bases fitting TRBD1. Trimming took 4 bases from V and 8 from J; bases not matched to a gene: 5. Germline CDR1 reads SGHTA; CDR2 reads FQGNSA. The CDR3 loop spans 14 amino acids. CDR3 in amino acids: CASSSGTGVYEQFF. The CDR3 DNA reads as TGTGCCAGCAGCTCCGGGACAGGGGTGTATGAGCAGTTCTTC.

The chain joins TRBV28 to TRBJ2-7; 11 bases match TRBD2. V gave up 2 bases and J gave up 7 bases; unmatched junction bases: 16. This CDR3 is built from 18 residues. CDR1 and CDR2 (germline): MDHEN, SYDVKM. The CDR3 loop reads CASSLRLAGGRLQREQYF. The CDR3 bases are TGTGCCAGCAGTTTAAGGCTAGCGGGAGGACGACTTCAACGAGAGCAGTACTTC.

V gene TRBV5-1 combines with J gene TRBJ2-1; no clear D. V shed 4 bases and J shed 8 bases, with 13 bases lying between them. The CDR3 length is 13 residues. CDR1 and CDR2 from the germline V gene are SGHRS and YFSETQ. CDR3 in DNA: TGCGCCAGCAGCACTTATAGGTCCGATGAGCAGTTCTTC. Amino acids: CASSTYRSDEQFF.